The present entry profiles one T cell receptor (beta chain) with its context. J was trimmed by 4 bases and V by 6 bases; bases with no gene match: 9. The CDR3 spans 15 residues. Germline-derived CDR1 and CDR2 are MNHNY and SVGAGI (reference sequence). Original processing methods: The assay estimated nucleated cells by amplifying reference gene primers. Profiled with immunoSEQ multiplex PCR; TCRdb holds only in-frame clones, not every one. V and J calls and clone size are as listed in that table; D and trimming were resolved from the DNA. The sample records 80,000 or so clones, about 73% being singletons. The data originate from a study of blood T cell repertoires in COVID-19. Study at large: The United States, Italy and Spain provided the acute and convalescent COVID-19 samples. PBMCs, B-cell-depleted T cells, or T cells provided the cDNA or gDNA that made up the material.

The chain has TRBV6-6 and TRBJ1-3; 7 bases match TRBD1. The origin of this receptor is a man aged 50 or older with active or convalescent COVID-19. Sequenced input: peripheral blood. CDR3 region: CASRNRGRRGNTIYF. CDR3 DNA: TGTGCCAGCAGGAACAGGGGTCGGAGGGGAAACACCATATATTTT.